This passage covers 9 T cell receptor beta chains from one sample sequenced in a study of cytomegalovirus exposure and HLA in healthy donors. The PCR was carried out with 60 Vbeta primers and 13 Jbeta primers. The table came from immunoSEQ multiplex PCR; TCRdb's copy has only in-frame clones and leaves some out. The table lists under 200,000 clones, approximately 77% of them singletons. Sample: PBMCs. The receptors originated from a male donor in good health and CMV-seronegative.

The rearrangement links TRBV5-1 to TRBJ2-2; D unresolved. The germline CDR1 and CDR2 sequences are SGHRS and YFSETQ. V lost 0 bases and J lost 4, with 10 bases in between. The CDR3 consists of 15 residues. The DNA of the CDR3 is TGCGCCAGCAGCTTGGCCGGGTTTGGCACCGGGGAGCTGTTTTTT. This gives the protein CASSLAGFGTGELFF.

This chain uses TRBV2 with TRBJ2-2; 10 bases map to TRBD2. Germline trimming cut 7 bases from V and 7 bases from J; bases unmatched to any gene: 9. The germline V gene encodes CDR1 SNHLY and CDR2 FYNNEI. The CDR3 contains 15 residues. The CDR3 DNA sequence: TGTGCCAGCATCGGTCTAGCGGGAGCACTCGGGGAGCTGTTTTTT. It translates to CASIGLAGALGELFF.

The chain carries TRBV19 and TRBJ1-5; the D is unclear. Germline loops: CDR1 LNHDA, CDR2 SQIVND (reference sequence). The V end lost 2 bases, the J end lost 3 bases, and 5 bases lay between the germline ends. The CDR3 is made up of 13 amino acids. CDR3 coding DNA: TGTGCCAGTAGTATACCCCTCAATCAGCCCCAGCATTTT. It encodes CASSIPLNQPQHF.

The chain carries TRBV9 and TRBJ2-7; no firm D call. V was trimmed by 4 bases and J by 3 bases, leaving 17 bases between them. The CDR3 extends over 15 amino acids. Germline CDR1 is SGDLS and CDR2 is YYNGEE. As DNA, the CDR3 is TGTGCCAGCAGCTTCCGCCCCGATCCGGGCTACGAGCAGTACTTC. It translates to CASSFRPDPGYEQYF.

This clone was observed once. CDR3 sequence reads: CASSRQDNYGYTF. CDR3 DNA sequence: TGTGCCAGCAGCCGGCAGGATAACTATGGCTACACCTTC. The V and J genes are TRBV5-4 and TRBJ1-2, with unresolved D. CDR3 length: 13 residues. The V gene lost 4 bases and the J gene lost 1 base, with 8 bases spanning the gap. Germline values: CDR1 SGHNT, CDR2 YYREEE (reference sequence).

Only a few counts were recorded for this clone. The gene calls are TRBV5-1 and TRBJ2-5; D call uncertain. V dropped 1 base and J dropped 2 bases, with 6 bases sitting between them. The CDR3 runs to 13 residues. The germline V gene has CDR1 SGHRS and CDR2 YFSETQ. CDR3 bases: TGCGCCAGCAGCTTGTTGCAGCAAGAGACCCAGTACTTC. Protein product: CASSLLQQETQYF.

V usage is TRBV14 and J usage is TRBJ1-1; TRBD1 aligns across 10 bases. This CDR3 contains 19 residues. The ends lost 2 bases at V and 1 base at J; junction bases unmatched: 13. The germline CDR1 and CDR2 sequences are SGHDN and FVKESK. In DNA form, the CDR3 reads TGTGCCAGCAGCCAAACCCCCTCGTGGGACAGGGGATGGAACACTGAAGCTTTCTTT. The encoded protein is CASSQTPSWDRGWNTEAFF.

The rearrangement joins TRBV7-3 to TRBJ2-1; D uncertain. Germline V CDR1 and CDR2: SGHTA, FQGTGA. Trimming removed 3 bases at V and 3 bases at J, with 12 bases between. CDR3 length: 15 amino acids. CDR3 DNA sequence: TGTGCCAGCAGCTTCGGTCTCAAAAACTACAATGAGCAGTTCTTC. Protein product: CASSFGLKNYNEQFF.

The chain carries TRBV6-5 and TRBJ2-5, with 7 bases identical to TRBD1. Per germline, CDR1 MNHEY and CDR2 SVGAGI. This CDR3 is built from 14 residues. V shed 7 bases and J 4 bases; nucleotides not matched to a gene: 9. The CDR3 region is CASTDTKGAETQYF. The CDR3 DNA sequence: TGTGCCAGCACCGATACTAAGGGGGCAGAGACCCAGTACTTC.